This T cell receptor beta chain is drawn from a study of CD8 T cells in ankylosing spondylitis. Study outcomes and limitations: Matched synovial fluid from ankylosing spondylitis patients was reported to be enriched for disease-linked clones. Those disease-linked clones were CD8+; they were also relatively rare in peripheral blood. Among TCR beta sequences, a motif of under ten highly homologous variants appeared characteristic of ankylosing spondylitis blood.

Germline V gene sequence: CDR1 MNHEY, CDR2 SMNVEV (reference sequence). The CDR3 spans 16 residues. The V and J ends lost 4 bases and 0 bases respectively, with 10 bases between them. TCRdb fed the 5' RACE reads into MiXCR, producing one record per CDR3 protein. The sample includes 150,000 to 200,000 distinct CDR3 sequences, over 10% of them seen just once. Details on this clonotype: What it binds is unknown.

The clonotype originates from a male donor with ankylosing spondylitis or in good health (not recorded which). The gene calls are TRBV27 and TRBJ1-6; D not resolved. Sequenced input: blood, either unsorted or a sorted T cell fraction (not recorded which). The CDR3 here is CASSSLVSSYNSPLHF. CDR3 sequence (DNA): TGTGCCAGCAGTTCGCTGGTGTCCTCCTATAATTCACCCCTCCACTTT.